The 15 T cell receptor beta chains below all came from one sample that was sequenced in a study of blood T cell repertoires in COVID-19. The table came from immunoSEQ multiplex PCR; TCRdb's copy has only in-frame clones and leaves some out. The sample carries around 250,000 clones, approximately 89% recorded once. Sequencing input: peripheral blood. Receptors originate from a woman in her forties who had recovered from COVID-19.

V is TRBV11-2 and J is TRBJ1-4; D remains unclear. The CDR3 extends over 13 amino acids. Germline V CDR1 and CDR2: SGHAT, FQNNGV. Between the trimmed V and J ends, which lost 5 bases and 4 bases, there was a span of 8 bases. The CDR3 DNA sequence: TGTGCCAGCAGCGTTTTCAGTAATGAAAAACTGTTTTTT. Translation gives CASSVFSNEKLFF.

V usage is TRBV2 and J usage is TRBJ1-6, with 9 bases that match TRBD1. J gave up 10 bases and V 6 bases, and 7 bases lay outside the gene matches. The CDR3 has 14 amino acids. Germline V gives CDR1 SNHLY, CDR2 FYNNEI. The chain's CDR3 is CASSEQGAESPLHF. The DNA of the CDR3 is TGTGCCAGCAGCGAACAGGGGGCAGAATCACCCCTCCACTTT.

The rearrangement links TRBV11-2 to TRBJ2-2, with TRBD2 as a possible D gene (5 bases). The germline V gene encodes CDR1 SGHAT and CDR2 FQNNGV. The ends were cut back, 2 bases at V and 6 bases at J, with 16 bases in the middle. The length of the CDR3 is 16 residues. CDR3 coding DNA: TGTGCCAGCAGCTTAACTTTAGGGAGTGGAGCCGGGGAGCTGTTTTTT. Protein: CASSLTLGSGAGELFF.

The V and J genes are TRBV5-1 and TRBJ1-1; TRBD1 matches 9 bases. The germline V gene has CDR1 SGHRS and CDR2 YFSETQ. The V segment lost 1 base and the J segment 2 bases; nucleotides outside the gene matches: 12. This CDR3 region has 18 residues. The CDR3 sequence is CASSLRLSGTGTNTEAFF. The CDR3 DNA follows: TGCGCCAGCAGCTTGAGACTTTCCGGGACAGGGACCAACACTGAAGCTTTCTTT.

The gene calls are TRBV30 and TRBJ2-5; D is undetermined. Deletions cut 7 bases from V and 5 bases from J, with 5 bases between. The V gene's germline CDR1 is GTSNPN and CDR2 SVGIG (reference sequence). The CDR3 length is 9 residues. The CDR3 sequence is CASGETQYF. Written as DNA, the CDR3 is TGTGCCTCCGGGGAGACCCAGTACTTC.

DNA of the CDR3: TGTGCCAGCTCACCACTTGCGGGAGGCGGAAATGAGCAGTTCTTC. It translates to CASSPLAGGGNEQFF. The chain employs TRBV18 and TRBJ2-1; 8 bases match TRBD2. There are 15 residues in the CDR3. V was pared by 1 base and J by 7 bases, with 6 bases of the junction left unmatched. Germline V gene lookup returns CDR1 KGHSH and CDR2 LQKENI.

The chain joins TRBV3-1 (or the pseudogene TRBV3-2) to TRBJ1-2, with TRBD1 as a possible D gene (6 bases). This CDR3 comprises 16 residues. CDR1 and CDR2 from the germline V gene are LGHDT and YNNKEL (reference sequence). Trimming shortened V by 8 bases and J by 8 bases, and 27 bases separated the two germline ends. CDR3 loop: CASGSSGGGRIVGYTF. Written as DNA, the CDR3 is TGTGCCAGCGGAAGTTCGGGAGGGGGAAGGATAGTAGGCTACACCTTC.

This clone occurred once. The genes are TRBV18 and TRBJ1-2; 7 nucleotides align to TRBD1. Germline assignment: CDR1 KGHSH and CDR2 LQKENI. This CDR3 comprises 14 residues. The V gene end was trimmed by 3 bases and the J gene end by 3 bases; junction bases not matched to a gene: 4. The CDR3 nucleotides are TGTGCCAGCTCACCTAACGACAGGGACTATGGCTACACCTTC. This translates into CASSPNDRDYGYTF.

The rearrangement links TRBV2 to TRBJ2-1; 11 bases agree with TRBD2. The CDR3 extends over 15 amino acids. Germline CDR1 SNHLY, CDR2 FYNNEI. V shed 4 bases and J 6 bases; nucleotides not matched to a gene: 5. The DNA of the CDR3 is TGTGCCAGCAGTGGGGGGACTAGCGGTCTCAATGAGCAGTTCTTC. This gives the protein CASSGGTSGLNEQFF.

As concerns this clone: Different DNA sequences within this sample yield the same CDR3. Here the CDR3 reads CASSLGGPSTDTQYF. As DNA, the CDR3 is TGCGCCAGCAGCTTGGGGGGCCCTAGCACAGATACGCAGTATTTT. J is TRBJ2-3 and V is TRBV5-1; D may be TRBD1 (5 bases). The germline gives CDR1 SGHRS, CDR2 YFSETQ. The CDR3 has 15 residues. V gave up 0 bases and J gave up 0 bases, with 8 bases separating them.

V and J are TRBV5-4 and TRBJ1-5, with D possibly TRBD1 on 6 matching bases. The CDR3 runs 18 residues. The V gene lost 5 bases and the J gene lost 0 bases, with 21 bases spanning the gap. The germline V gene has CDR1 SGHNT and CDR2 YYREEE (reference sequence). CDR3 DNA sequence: TGTGCCAGCAGTTATCAAGGGACACCCTTCAATAGCAATCAGCCCCAGCATTTT. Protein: CASSYQGTPFNSNQPQHF.

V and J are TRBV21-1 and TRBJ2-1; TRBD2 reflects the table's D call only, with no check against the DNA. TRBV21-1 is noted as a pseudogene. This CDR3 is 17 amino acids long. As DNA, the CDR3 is TGTGCCAGCAGCAAAGGTTTGCGGGGGGCGCGAAAAATTGAGCAGTTCTTC. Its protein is CASSKGLRGARKIEQFF.

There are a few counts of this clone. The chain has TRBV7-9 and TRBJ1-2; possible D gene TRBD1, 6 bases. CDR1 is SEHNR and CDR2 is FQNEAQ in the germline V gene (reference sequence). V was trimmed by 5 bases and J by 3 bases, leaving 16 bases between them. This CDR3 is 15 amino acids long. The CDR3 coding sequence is TGTGCCAGCAGCCCCCCCGGACAGCGCGACTATGGCTACACCTTC. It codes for CASSPPGQRDYGYTF.

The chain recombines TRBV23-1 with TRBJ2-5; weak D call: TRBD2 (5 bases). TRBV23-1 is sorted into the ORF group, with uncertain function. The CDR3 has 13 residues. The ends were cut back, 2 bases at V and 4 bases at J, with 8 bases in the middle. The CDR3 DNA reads TGCGCCAGCAGTCAACGGGATGGAGAGACCCAGTACTTC. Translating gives CASSQRDGETQYF.

CDR3 in DNA: TGCGCCAGTTGCTGGGCCGCGCCAGATACGCAGTATTTT. This sequence encodes CASCWAAPDTQYF. The gene calls are TRBV5-1 and TRBJ2-3; D is unresolved. The V end was cut by 8 bases, the J end by 4 bases, with 14 bases between. The CDR3 length is 13 residues. Per the germline V gene, CDR1 is SGHRS and CDR2 is YFSETQ.